This T cell receptor beta chain was retrieved from a study of Ad26.COV2.S vaccination and SARS-CoV-2 variants. On the study more broadly: The Ad26.COV2.S arm of the COV1001 trial was where the donor was placed. Recipients of Ad26.COV2.S got it intramuscularly, once or twice 56 days apart. Study results and limitations: Ad26.COV2.S recipients had broader spike-specific TCRs (P = 0.0014). Spike-specific CD8+ and CD4+ T cell responses reportedly showed substantial breadth after vaccination.

Generated by immunoSEQ multiplex PCR, the TCRdb table keeps only in-frame clones and is missing some. Here the sample spans hundreds of thousands of clones, about 90% being singletons. This clone was recorded only once. Its antigen remains unidentified. This CDR3 has 12 amino acids. Germline values: CDR1 MNHEY, CDR2 SMNVEV (reference sequence). Trimming shortened V by 6 bases and J by 3 bases, and 9 bases separated the two germline ends. The treatment was: around 19 received Ad26.COV2.S at low or high dose, single or two shots; several received placebo; per-sample allocation not given. Day 63 after the first vaccine or placebo injection was the time point for sampling.

The chain has TRBV27 and TRBJ2-7; possible D gene TRBD2, 5 bases. The sample here was peripheral blood, taken in a trial of Ad26.COV2.S vaccine versus placebo. This clonotype was obtained from a person between 18 and 65 years old who received the Ad26.COV2.S COVID-19 vaccine or a placebo. CDR3 region: CASSGNYYEQYF. The DNA of the CDR3 is TGTGCCAGCAGCGGGAACTACTACGAGCAGTACTTC.